This TCR beta chain was retrieved from a study of cytomegalovirus exposure and HLA in healthy donors. Study observations and caveats: It was in a later analysis that TCR association rates were seen to vary by HLA locus, highest for DRB1 and lowest for HLA-C.

Trimming took off 2 bases at V and 4 bases at J, with 12 bases between the two ends. Germline CDR1 is LNHDA and CDR2 is SQIVND (reference sequence). This CDR3 comprises 15 residues. Comment on this clone: Its antigen is currently unknown.

The PCR employed 60 Vbeta primers together with 13 Jbeta primers. The table came from immunoSEQ multiplex PCR; TCRdb's copy has only in-frame clones and leaves some out. This table holds approximately 170,000 clones, around 80% found once. The origin of this receptor is a woman between 45 and 65 years old in good health and CMV-seropositive. The source material was PBMCs. The chain employs TRBV19 and TRBJ1-5; D not resolved. CDR3 amino acids: CASSIRRDPNQPQHF. In nucleotides, the CDR3 is TGTGCCAGTAGTATAAGGAGGGATCCTAATCAGCCCCAGCATTTT.